The rows below give T cell receptor beta chains drawn from one sample of a study of siplizumab effects on memory and regulatory T cells. Profiled with immunoSEQ multiplex PCR; TCRdb holds only in-frame clones, not every one. The table lists 110,000 or so clones, roughly 91% of them singletons. Sequences were obtained from CD4+ T cells sorted from blood. All receptors come from a human donor in good health. Both conserved end residues are trimmed from each CDR3. A D gene is named only where the DNA matches it firmly.

ASSPGLETQY TRBJ2-5 TRBV9 .
ASNAGGLDYGYT TRBJ1-2 TRBV2 .
ASSVQASNTEAF TRBJ1-1 TRBV9 .
ASSQTGLKNIQY TRBJ2-4 TRBV6-5 .
ASGLIVAAFYEQY TRBJ2-7 TRBV12-5 .
ASSPRYGGGGPQH TRBJ1-5 TRBV5-4 .
ASSRTGVTEKLF TRBJ1-4 TRBV7-9 TRBD1
ASSLHWDGEGETQY TRBJ2-5 TRBV7-9 .
ASSLGLNEQY TRBJ2-7 TRBV11-2 .
AAEGPPGTEAF TRBJ1-1 TRBV30 .